The source of this T cell receptor (beta chain) is a study of blood T cell repertoires in COVID-19. This CDR3 has 15 amino acids. V gave up 4 bases and J gave up 6 bases, with 17 bases separating them. Germline lookup yields CDR1 SGHNT and CDR2 YYREEE (reference sequence). Generated by immunoSEQ multiplex PCR, the TCRdb table keeps only in-frame clones and is missing some. The data hold hundreds of thousands of clones, with around 85% observed a single time. The clonotype was recovered from a middle-aged woman with acute COVID-19. The chain carries TRBV5-4 and TRBJ2-1, with a weak D call TRBD2 (6 bases). The sample was PBMCs or T cells enriched from blood (not recorded which). CDR3 coding DNA: TGTGCCAGCAGCCCAACTAGCTTTGGTCGCAATGAGCAGTTCTTC. Its protein is CASSPTSFGRNEQFF.